The 15 T cell receptor beta chains in this list originate from one sample, sequenced in a study of a mutant IDH1 vaccine in newly diagnosed glioma. As to time point: week 5, during vaccination. Vaccinated patients received 300 ug of mutant IDH1 20-mer peptide per dose, with topical imiquimod. The repertoire was sequenced with immunoSEQ multiplex PCR; TCRdb's copy has only in-frame clones and lacks some. The repertoire includes 50,000 to 60,000 clones, roughly 73% of them detected once, and roughly 5% sits in the top ten. The antigens for these receptors are not known. Source: PBMCs, taken from a glioma patient whose treatment included an IDH1 peptide vaccine. The receptors were sampled from a man aged 45 to 65 with glioma.

There are many counts of this clone. The DNA of the CDR3 is TGTGCCAGCAGTCCCGGTCCGGACACCGGGGAGCTGTTTTTT. This codes for CASSPGPDTGELFF. The chain uses TRBV6-4 and TRBJ2-2; D is unclear. Germline CDR1 is MRHNA and CDR2 is SNTAGT. The ends were cut back, 5 bases at V and 3 bases at J, with 10 bases in the middle. The CDR3 is made up of 14 amino acids.

The CDR3 DNA reads TGTGCCTTGGGGACAGGGGGCATGGGAAACACCATATATTTT. Amino acid sequence: CALGTGGMGNTIYF. V is TRBV30 and J is TRBJ1-3, with 12 bases matching TRBD1. Germline V lookup: CDR1 GTSNPN, CDR2 SVGIG (reference sequence). J gave up 4 bases and V 7 bases, and 5 bases lay outside the gene matches. This CDR3 region has 14 residues.

The rearrangement uses TRBV20-1 and TRBJ2-7; D is possibly TRBD1 or TRBD2 (5 bases each). Germline CDR1 DFQATT, CDR2 SNEGSKA (reference sequence). This CDR3 is built from 10 residues. CDR3 sequence reads: CSVEGYEQYF. The CDR3 DNA is TGCAGCGTAGAGGGGTACGAGCAGTACTTC.

The chain has TRBV28 and TRBJ1-4, with D perhaps TRBD1 (5 bases). The germline V gene encodes CDR1 MDHEN and CDR2 SYDVKM. The V and J ends lost 6 bases and 2 bases respectively, with 13 bases between them. CDR3 length equals 15 residues. Here the CDR3 DNA reads TGTGCCAGCAGCCTCACAGGTGCTACTAATGAAAAACTGTTTTTT. This gives the protein CASSLTGATNEKLFF.

The genes are TRBV5-8 and TRBJ1-2; D is ambiguous. V was trimmed by 6 bases and J by 8 bases, leaving 11 bases between them. There are 11 residues in the CDR3. Germline CDR1 reads SGHTS; CDR2 reads YDEGEE. This CDR3 is CASTRQGGYTF. In DNA form, the CDR3 reads TGTGCCAGCACCCGGCAAGGAGGCTACACCTTC.

This sequence joins TRBV2 and TRBJ1-1; a weak D match, TRBD1 (6 bases). The V end was cut by 2 bases, the J end by 1 base, with 8 bases between. The V gene's germline CDR1 is SNHLY and CDR2 FYNNEI. This CDR3 comprises 14 residues. The CDR3 is CASSERDKNTEAFF. The DNA of the CDR3 is TGTGCCAGCAGTGAAAGGGACAAGAACACTGAAGCTTTCTTT.

V and J are TRBV7-2 and TRBJ1-1; no clear D gene. V was shortened by 2 bases and J by 2 bases, with 15 bases between the two germline ends. The CDR3 length is 16 residues. Germline CDR1 SGHTA, CDR2 FQGNSA. CDR3 DNA: TGTGCCAGCAGCTTACGGGTGGCAGATTCAAACACTGAAGCTTTCTTT. The encoded protein is CASSLRVADSNTEAFF.

J is TRBJ2-3 and V is TRBV6-6; 9 nucleotides match TRBD1. V lost 6 bases, J lost 1 base, and 8 bases stayed unmatched. The CDR3 is 16 residues long. Germline CDR1 MNHNY, CDR2 SVGAGI (reference sequence). In DNA, the CDR3 is TGTGCCAGCAGACCGGACAGGGGATCGGGCACAGATACGCAGTATTTT. It specifies CASRPDRGSGTDTQYF.

The chain has TRBV18 and TRBJ1-4, with D perhaps TRBD1 (6 bases). The ends were cut back, 4 bases at V and 8 bases at J, with 14 bases in the middle. This CDR3 has 14 residues. Germline CDR1 and CDR2: KGHSH and LQKENI. The CDR3 region is CASSLTARGEKLFF. The CDR3 coding sequence is TGTGCCAGCTCACTGACAGCAAGGGGGGAAAAACTGTTTTTT. Variable domain in full (rest from reference TRBV18 and TRBJ1-4): NAGVMQNPRHLVRRRGQEARLRCSPMKGHSHVYWYRQLPEEGLKFMVYLQKENIIDESGMPKERFSAEFPKEGPSILRIQQVVRGDSAAYFCASSLTARGEKLFFGSGTQLSVL.

Points on this clone: Germline is not matched at one junction end, which may reflect a read error. Distinct nucleotide sequences in the sample also encode this CDR3. The chain carries TRBV2 and TRBJ2-7, with TRBD1 identical over 8 bases. The CDR3 totals 13 residues. Germline V CDR1 and CDR2: SNHLY, FYNNEI. The CDR3 protein is CATRGQAAYEQYF. DNA for the CDR3: TGTGCCACTAGGGGACAGGCGGCCTACGAGCAATACTTC.

The genes are TRBV7-2 and TRBJ2-2; maybe TRBD2 (7 bases). V gave up 2 bases and J gave up 3 bases, with 13 bases separating them. This CDR3 comprises 16 residues. Germline CDR1 and CDR2: SGHTA and FQGNSA. The chain's CDR3 is CASSLRGGGYTGELFF. CDR3 bases: TGTGCCAGCAGCTTACGTGGCGGGGGCTACACCGGGGAGCTGTTTTTT.

This chain links TRBV2 with TRBJ2-7; a possible D gene is TRBD1 (6 bases). Germline loops: CDR1 SNHLY, CDR2 FYNNEI. This CDR3 has 14 residues. V lost 8 bases, J lost 3 bases, and 17 bases lay in between. The CDR3 reads CASFRDTSYYEQYF. The CDR3 DNA is TGTGCCAGCTTCCGGGACACATCATACTACGAGCAGTACTTC.

This clone was counted a few times. V gene TRBV7-9 combines with J gene TRBJ1-1; D gene uncertain. The V end lost 1 base, the J end lost 5 bases, and 8 bases lay between the germline ends. The CDR3 runs to 13 residues. Germline loops: CDR1 SEHNR, CDR2 FQNEAQ (reference sequence). CDR3 protein: CASSLGILTEAFF. As DNA, the CDR3 is TGTGCCAGCAGCTTAGGAATACTGACTGAAGCTTTCTTT.

V gene TRBV4-2 combines with J gene TRBJ2-5; D gene unclear. The CDR3 length is 12 residues. V gave up 1 base and J gave up 3 bases, with 3 bases separating them. CDR1 LGHNA and CDR2 YNFKEQ come from the germline V gene. The CDR3 sequence: CASSQGEETQYF. The DNA for the CDR3 is TGTGCCAGCAGCCAAGGGGAAGAGACCCAGTACTTC.

V gene TRBV7-8 combines with J gene TRBJ1-1; TRBD1 is a possible D gene (5 bases). Looked up from germline, CDR1 is SGHVS and CDR2 is FQNEAQ. This CDR3 has 13 residues. Trimming cost V 6 bases and J 1 base, with 9 bases left between them. The CDR3: CASRPQGNTEAFF. As DNA, the CDR3 is TGTGCCAGCAGACCTCAGGGGAACACTGAAGCTTTCTTT.